This TCR beta chain was profiled in a study of cytomegalovirus exposure and HLA in healthy donors. The PCR was carried out with 60 Vbeta primers and 13 Jbeta primers. Assay: immunoSEQ multiplex PCR; the TCRdb copy retains only in-frame clones and omits some. This table has about 120,000 clones, 77% appearing once. CDR1 is SGHTA, CDR2 FQGNSA, per germline. The CDR3 extends over 13 amino acids. V was clipped by 1 base and J by 5 bases, with 9 bases between them. As for this clone: What it recognizes is unknown.

Study results and caveats: In most subjects, TCR beta sequences reportedly gave accurate predictions of HLA-A and HLA-B alleles. In an earlier analysis, productive rearrangement rates for most beta V segments clustered near 87% or 30%. Near-uniform donor sequencing depth was presumed by presence/absence analyses. Most TCR sequences were seen very rarely across donors, but some public TCRs occurred in many.

Sample: PBMCs. This rearrangement joins TRBV7-2 to TRBJ2-7; TRBD2 is a possible D gene (5 bases). The clonotype comes from a human donor in good health. The CDR3 protein is CASSLVANNEQYF. For the CDR3, the DNA is TGTGCCAGCAGCTTAGTAGCGAACAACGAGCAGTACTTC.